The 24 T cell receptor beta chains reported below all come from one sample, sequenced in a study of blood T cell repertoires in COVID-19. This table comes from immunoSEQ multiplex PCR, and its TCRdb copy is limited to in-frame clones, with some not included. The sample records some 200,000 clones, 70% to 90% being singletons. Sequenced: peripheral blood. The receptors originated from a woman between 45 and 65 years old with acute or convalescent COVID-19.

V usage is TRBV30 and J usage is TRBJ1-4, with D tentatively TRBD1 (6 bases). In germline, CDR1 is GTSNPN, CDR2 SVGIG (reference sequence). The germline V and J ends were trimmed by 2 bases and 8 bases, with 9 bases remaining between them. This CDR3 has 12 amino acids. The CDR3 here is CAWSQRGEKLFF. The CDR3 bases are TGTGCCTGGAGTCAGAGGGGGGAAAAACTGTTTTTT.

The J gene is TRBJ1-2, the V gene TRBV7-3, with 8 bases that match TRBD1. The J segment lost 8 bases and the V segment lost 4 bases, leaving 6 bases of the junction unmatched. Germline V gene data show CDR1 as SGHTA and CDR2 as FQGTGA. There are 13 residues in the CDR3. CDR3 loop: CASSYSGGRGYTF. The CDR3 nucleotides read TGTGCCAGCAGCTACTCAGGGGGCAGGGGCTACACCTTC.

This rearrangement joins TRBV2 to TRBJ1-5, with 7 bases that match TRBD1. Trimming cost V 8 bases and J 0 bases; bases outside gene matches: 7. Per germline, CDR1 SNHLY and CDR2 FYNNEI. The CDR3 is 15 residues long. The CDR3 sequence is CASGPGTASNQPQHF. The CDR3 DNA reads as TGTGCCAGCGGACCCGGGACAGCTAGCAATCAGCCCCAGCATTTT.

This clone has just one count. CDR3 region: CASLFRTGYTGELFF. The CDR3 nucleotides read TGTGCCAGCTTGTTTCGGACAGGGTACACCGGGGAGCTGTTTTTT. This chain links TRBV5-8 with TRBJ2-2; 8 nucleotides line up with TRBD1. The CDR3 is made up of 15 amino acids. CDR1 and CDR2 from the germline V gene are SGHTS and YDEGEE. Trimming removed 7 bases from V and 3 bases from J; junction bases left unmatched: 8.

This clone was detected only once. The same CDR3 can be traced to other DNA sequences in this sample. J is TRBJ2-5 and V is TRBV18; D perhaps matches TRBD2 (6 bases). CDR1 and CDR2 from the germline V gene are KGHSH and LQKENI. V was clipped by 6 bases and J by 5 bases, with 10 bases between them. The CDR3 spans 12 residues. CDR3 nucleotides: TGTGCCAGCTCTCCCCGGGGGGAGACCCAGTACTTC. Translation: CASSPRGETQYF.

This chain links TRBV29-1 with TRBJ1-4, with 8 positions matching TRBD1. Germline V lookup: CDR1 SQVTM, CDR2 ANQGSEA. Germline trimming cut 4 bases from V and 8 bases from J; bases unmatched to any gene: 6. This CDR3 spans 13 amino acids. CDR3 in DNA: TGCAGCGTTGGCGGGACAGGTGGGGAAAAACTGTTTTTT. Residues: CSVGGTGGEKLFF. The whole variable domain, filled in from reference TRBV29-1 and TRBJ1-4, reads SAVISQKPSRDICQRGTSLTIQCQVDSQVTMMFWYRQQPGQSLTLIATANQGSEATYESGFVIDKFPISRPNLTFSTLTVSNMSPEDSSIYLCSVGGTGGEKLFFGSGTQLSVL.

The V call is TRBV7-2, the J call TRBJ1-2; D is unclear. The CDR3 length is 14 residues. Germline V gene lookup returns CDR1 SGHTA and CDR2 FQGNSA. The germline V and J ends were trimmed by 2 bases and 2 bases, with 9 bases remaining between them. The CDR3 region is CASSLSGINYGYTF. The CDR3 nucleotides read TGTGCCAGCAGCTTAAGCGGGATAAACTATGGCTACACCTTC. Full variable domain (rest looked up from reference TRBV7-2 and TRBJ1-2): GAGVSQSPSNKVTEKGKDVELRCDPISGHTALYWYRQSLGQGLEFLIYFQGNSAPDKSGLPSDRFSAERTGGSVSTLTIQRTQQEDSAVYLCASSLSGINYGYTFGSGTRLTVV.

This chain uses TRBV27 with TRBJ2-2, with 11 bases lining up with TRBD2. The CDR3 has 19 residues. V was pared by 5 bases and J by 6 bases, with 17 bases of the junction left unmatched. From germline, CDR1 is MNHEY and CDR2 SMNVEV (reference sequence). The CDR3, as DNA: TGTGCCAGCAGTCCTCGTTCGCCGGGACTAGCGGAGAAACCCGGGGAGCTGTTTTTT. It codes for CASSPRSPGLAEKPGELFF.

The CDR3 sequence is CASSPGTSYEQYF. The DNA for the CDR3 is TGTGCCAGCAGTCCCGGGACTAGCTACGAGCAGTACTTC. The genes are TRBV12-3 or TRBV12-4 and TRBJ2-7, with 8 bases fitting TRBD2. V lost 5 bases and J lost 3; bases outside the gene matches: 3. The CDR3 is 13 amino acids.

The chain employs TRBV7-2 and TRBJ2-1, with 8 bases lining up with TRBD2. This CDR3 spans 16 amino acids. With 5 bases clipped from V and 7 bases from J, the junction kept 13 bases outside the gene matches. The germline V gene encodes CDR1 SGHTA and CDR2 FQGNSA. CDR3 sequence (DNA): TGTGCCAGCAGCCCCCATTTAGGAGCGGGAGTAAATGAGCAGTTCTTC. Translation: CASSPHLGAGVNEQFF.

This chain connects TRBV4-3 to TRBJ2-1; TRBD1 is a possible D gene (5 bases). CDR1 and CDR2 from the germline V gene are LGHNA and YSLEER. Deletions cut 0 bases from V and 1 base from J, with 10 bases between. The CDR3 spans 16 residues. The CDR3 sequence is CASSQDTKGSYNEQFF. DNA for the CDR3: TGCGCCAGCAGCCAAGATACTAAGGGGTCCTACAATGAGCAGTTCTTC.

This chain uses TRBV6-2 or TRBV6-3 with TRBJ2-7, with a weak D call TRBD1 (7 bases). There are 16 residues in the CDR3. The ends were cut back, 4 bases at V and 4 bases at J, with 20 bases in the middle. Germline assignment: CDR1 MNHEY and CDR2 SVGEGT. This chain's CDR3 is CASSSMVRQGGYEQYF. The CDR3 DNA reads as TGTGCCAGCAGTTCCATGGTAAGACAGGGAGGTTACGAGCAGTACTTC.

The rearrangement joins TRBV11-2 to TRBJ2-3; 9 bases fit TRBD2. V gave up 1 base and J gave up 2 bases; unmatched junction bases: 1. CDR3 length: 15 amino acids. Germline CDR1 is SGHAT and CDR2 is FQNNGV. This chain's CDR3 is CASSLGLAVTDTQYF. CDR3 coding DNA: TGTGCCAGCAGCTTAGGACTAGCGGTCACAGATACGCAGTATTTT.

The V call is TRBV27, the J call TRBJ1-6; 8 nucleotides match TRBD1. Trimming removed 8 bases from V and 9 bases from J; junction bases left unmatched: 9. Germline CDR1 MNHEY, CDR2 SMNVEV (reference sequence). There are 14 residues in the CDR3. The CDR3 is CASGMDRAGSPLHF. CDR3 nucleotide sequence: TGTGCCAGCGGGATGGACAGGGCCGGTTCACCCCTCCACTTT.

The V and J genes are TRBV7-2 and TRBJ1-6, with 7 positions matching TRBD1. Per germline, CDR1 SGHTA and CDR2 FQGNSA. The CDR3 has 19 residues. V lost 1 base and J lost 7; bases outside the gene matches: 16. The CDR3 loop is CASSLGPFRLGGPNSPLHF. The DNA of the CDR3 is TGTGCCAGCAGCTTAGGTCCCTTTCGGTTAGGGGGCCCAAATTCACCCCTCCACTTT.

V and J are TRBV6-2 or TRBV6-3 and TRBJ1-2, with D possibly matching TRBD1 (5 bases). The CDR3 runs to 15 residues. CDR1 MNHEY and CDR2 SVGEGT come from the germline V gene. V lost 2 bases and J lost 4, with 14 bases in between. The CDR3 region has the DNA TGTGCCAGCAGTTACGACAGAGGGAGGGGCTATGGCTACACCTTC. Translated: CASSYDRGRGYGYTF.

The rearrangement uses TRBV4-3 and TRBJ2-4; TRBD1 matches at 9 bases. Germline V lookup: CDR1 LGHNA, CDR2 YSLEER. The CDR3 length is 16 residues. Trimming took 4 bases from V and 1 from J; bases not matched to a gene: 5. The CDR3 here is CASSPGQGFAKNIQYF. Written as DNA, the CDR3 is TGCGCCAGCAGCCCCGGACAGGGGTTCGCCAAAAACATTCAGTACTTC.

This rearrangement joins TRBV9 to TRBJ2-7; 7 nucleotides match TRBD1. CDR1 and CDR2 from the germline V gene are SGDLS and YYNGEE. The CDR3 is 14 amino acids. The ends lost 3 bases at V and 4 bases at J; junction bases unmatched: 7. The CDR3 is CASSETGTEYEQYF. CDR3 bases: TGTGCCAGCAGCGAAACCGGGACAGAGTACGAGCAGTACTTC.

The V and J genes are TRBV11-2 and TRBJ2-7, with 13 bases fitting TRBD2. This CDR3 region has 15 residues. Per germline, CDR1 SGHAT and CDR2 FQNNGV. Trimming at V came to 5 bases and at J to 2 bases, leaving 3 bases not matched to a gene. The CDR3 DNA sequence: TGTGCCAGCAGCCCAGGGACTAGCGGGACCTACGAGCAGTACTTC. Amino acid sequence: CASSPGTSGTYEQYF.

The chain combines TRBV18 with TRBJ2-1; perhaps TRBD1 as D (5 bases). The germline V gene has CDR1 KGHSH and CDR2 LQKENI. The V end was cut by 5 bases, the J end by 2 bases, with 22 bases between. This CDR3 has 18 residues. DNA for the CDR3: TGTGCCAGCTCAGAACAGGACCCCCTCTCCTCCGCCTACAATGAGCAGTTCTTC. It codes for CASSEQDPLSSAYNEQFF. Based on the CDR3 plus reference TRBV18 and TRBJ2-1, the full variable domain is NAGVMQNPRHLVRRRGQEARLRCSPMKGHSHVYWYRQLPEEGLKFMVYLQKENIIDESGMPKERFSAEFPKEGPSILRIQQVVRGDSAAYFCASSEQDPLSSAYNEQFFGPGTRLTVL.

The V and J genes are TRBV4-2 and TRBJ2-3; TRBD2 agrees at 9 bases. CDR1 and CDR2 from the germline V gene are LGHNA and YNFKEQ. Germline trimming cut 1 base from V and 2 bases from J; bases unmatched to any gene: 7. CDR3 length equals 17 residues. The CDR3 loop is CASSQVAGGAFTDTQYF. DNA for the CDR3: TGTGCCAGCAGCCAAGTCGCGGGGGGGGCCTTCACAGATACGCAGTATTTT.

The sample holds a few counts of this clone. The CDR3 sequence: CAWITGYEQYF. CDR3 DNA: TGTGCCTGGATCACAGGGTACGAGCAGTACTTC. The chain recombines TRBV30 with TRBJ2-7; D perhaps matches TRBD1 (6 bases). CDR1 GTSNPN and CDR2 SVGIG come from the germline V gene (reference sequence). The CDR3 extends over 11 amino acids. V was cut by 4 bases and J by 4 bases, with 8 bases left in between.

This chain links TRBV10-3 with TRBJ2-5, with D possibly being TRBD1 (5 bases). This CDR3 has 13 residues. From germline, CDR1 is ENHRY and CDR2 SYGVKD. Trimming cost V 5 bases and J 5 bases, with 12 bases left between them. The CDR3 nucleotides read TGTGCCATCAGTACAGGTACCTCCGAGACCCAGTACTTC. Protein sequence: CAISTGTSETQYF.

The V gene is TRBV6-2 or TRBV6-3, the J gene TRBJ2-6; D unclear. Trimming removed 2 bases at V and 0 bases at J, with 17 bases between. This CDR3 spans 19 amino acids. Germline CDR1 reads MNHEY; CDR2 reads SVGEGT. In DNA, the CDR3 is TGTGCCAGCAGTTACCACTCTCTAGAGCTGGTCTCTGGGGCCAACGTCCTGACTTTC. Its protein product is CASSYHSLELVSGANVLTF.